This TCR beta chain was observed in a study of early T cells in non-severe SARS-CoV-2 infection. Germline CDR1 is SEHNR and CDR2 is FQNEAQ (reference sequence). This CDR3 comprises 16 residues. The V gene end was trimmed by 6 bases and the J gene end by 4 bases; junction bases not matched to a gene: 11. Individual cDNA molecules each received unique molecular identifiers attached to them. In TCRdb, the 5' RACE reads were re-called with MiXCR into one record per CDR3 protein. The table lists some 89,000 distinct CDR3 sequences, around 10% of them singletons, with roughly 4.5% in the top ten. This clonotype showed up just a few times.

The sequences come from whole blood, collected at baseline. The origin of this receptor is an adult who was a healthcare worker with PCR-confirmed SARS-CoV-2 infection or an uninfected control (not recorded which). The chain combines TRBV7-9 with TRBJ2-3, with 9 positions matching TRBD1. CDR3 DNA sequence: TGTGCCAGCAGAGGCTGGACAGGGGAAGAATCAGATACGCAGTATTTT. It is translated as CASRGWTGEESDTQYF.